These 26 T cell receptor beta chains originate from one sample sequenced in a study of neurological immune-mediated disorders. Each CDR3 protein gets one entry after TCRdb re-called the 5' RACE reads with MiXCR. In the table there are about 38,000 distinct CDR3 sequences, around a tenth of which are singletons. Sequencing used CD4+ T cells from blood. These receptors were collected from a woman in her twenties or thirties with HTLV-1-associated myelopathy (HAM/TSP).

There are many counts of this clonotype. The CDR3 DNA reads TGTGCCAGCAGCTTAGGGACAGCGGCTAATGAAAAACTGTTTTTT. Protein: CASSLGTAANEKLFF. The chain has TRBV5-8 and TRBJ1-4, with 7 bases identical to TRBD1. This CDR3 has 15 residues. Trimming cost V 2 bases and J 3 bases; bases outside gene matches: 4. Per the germline V gene, CDR1 is SGHTS and CDR2 is YDEGEE.

The gene calls are TRBV10-3 and TRBJ2-1; D gene uncertain. CDR3 length: 11 residues. The V end was cut by 6 bases, the J end by 8 bases, with 8 bases between. Germline lookup yields CDR1 ENHRY and CDR2 SYGVKD. The CDR3 DNA reads as TGTGCCATCAGCCAAGGAGATGAGCAGTTCTTC. It encodes CAISQGDEQFF.

The chain is built from TRBV5-1 and TRBJ2-7, with D perhaps TRBD1 (6 bases). The germline CDR1 and CDR2 sequences are SGHRS and YFSETQ. Trimming took off 2 bases at V and 5 bases at J, with 20 bases between the two ends. The CDR3 totals 16 residues. CDR3 coding DNA: TGCGCCAGCAGCTTCCTTTCAGGGGTGGTTGGACACGAGCAGTACTTC. This codes for CASSFLSGVVGHEQYF.

This clonotype was seen repeatedly, ten times or more. This chain joins TRBV12-3 or TRBV12-4 and TRBJ2-7; a possible D gene is TRBD1 (6 bases). The CDR3 extends over 14 amino acids. V was clipped by 5 bases and J by 2 bases, with 13 bases between them. Written as DNA, the CDR3 is TGTGCCAGCAGTAAACAGGGCCTCACCTACGAGCAGTACTTC. Residues: CASSKQGLTYEQYF.

This clonotype was detected ten times or more. The chain recombines TRBV5-1 with TRBJ2-7; 7 positions match TRBD1. J lost 1 base, V lost 3 bases, and 4 bases had no gene match. Germline-derived CDR1 and CDR2 are SGHRS and YFSETQ. The CDR3 runs to 14 residues. CDR3 sequence (DNA): TGCGCCAGCAGCTGGGGGACAGATTCCTACGAGCAGTACTTC. Translated: CASSWGTDSYEQYF.

About this clonotype: In this CDR3 the conserved last residue, phenylalanine or tryptophan, is missing, so a read error is likely. The rearrangement uses TRBV20-1 and TRBJ2-4, with 7 bases aligning to TRBD2. The V segment lost 6 bases and the J segment 8 bases; nucleotides outside the gene matches: 4. The CDR3 covers 11 residues. Germline CDR1 reads DFQATT; CDR2 reads SNEGSKA (reference sequence). CDR3 sequence (DNA): TGCAGTGCCGCTAGCGGAGACATTCAGTACTTA. This codes for CSAASGDIQYL.

This clonotype was found many times. The V call is TRBV2, the J call TRBJ2-2; TRBD2 is a possible D gene (6 bases). Germline lookup yields CDR1 SNHLY and CDR2 FYNNEI. V lost 6 bases, J lost 4 bases, and 15 bases lay in between. The CDR3 length is 15 residues. CDR3 sequence reads: CASRAGTSLTGELFF. In nucleotides, the CDR3 is TGTGCCAGCAGGGCCGGGACTTCGCTCACCGGGGAGCTGTTTTTT.

The table lists this clonotype with many counts. This chain links TRBV5-1 with TRBJ2-1; possibly TRBD1 for D (6 bases). This CDR3 is built from 15 residues. The V gene's germline CDR1 is SGHRS and CDR2 YFSETQ. The ends were cut back, 4 bases at V and 0 bases at J, with 11 bases in the middle. The CDR3 sequence: CASSLGQSSYNEQFF. CDR3 coding DNA: TGCGCCAGCAGCCTCGGACAGAGCTCCTACAATGAGCAGTTCTTC.

This clonotype was observed at least ten times. The V gene is TRBV7-8, the J gene TRBJ2-3, with a tentative D call TRBD1 (6 bases). The CDR3 extends over 16 amino acids. The V and J ends lost 4 bases and 1 base respectively, with 15 bases between them. Looked up from germline, CDR1 is SGHVS and CDR2 is FQNEAQ. CDR3 coding DNA: TGTGCCAGCAGCTGGGCCCCAGGGGCGGGCACAGATACGCAGTATTTT. This encodes CASSWAPGAGTDTQYF.

Many counts were recorded for this clonotype. The chain couples TRBV5-1 to TRBJ1-2, with 7 bases matching TRBD1. The germline gives CDR1 SGHRS, CDR2 YFSETQ. The CDR3 runs to 14 residues. With 0 bases clipped from V and 1 base from J, the junction kept 0 bases outside the gene matches. Here the CDR3 reads CASSLDRGNYGYTF. The CDR3 DNA reads as TGCGCCAGCAGCTTGGACAGGGGTAACTATGGCTACACCTTC.

The V and J genes are TRBV20-1 and TRBJ2-7; D perhaps matches TRBD1 (5 bases). Trimming shortened V by 3 bases and J by 1 base, and 25 bases separated the two germline ends. The CDR3 totals 18 residues. Germline CDR1 and CDR2: DFQATT and SNEGSKA (reference sequence). In DNA, the CDR3 is TGCAGTGCTAGGGGCTCCAGGTTTGACAGCTTTAGGTCCTACGAGCAGTACTTC. Its protein is CSARGSRFDSFRSYEQYF.

The J gene is TRBJ2-7, the V gene TRBV28; no firm D call. The CDR3 is 14 residues long. Germline V gene data show CDR1 as MDHEN and CDR2 as SYDVKM. The V and J ends lost 2 bases and 4 bases respectively, with 12 bases between them. This chain's CDR3 is CASSLDGRRYEQYF. CDR3 bases: TGTGCCAGCAGTTTAGATGGGCGACGATACGAGCAGTACTTC.

This clonotype came up many times. The chain is built from TRBV20-1 and TRBJ1-6; a weak D match, TRBD1 (6 bases). The CDR3 is 16 amino acids. With 1 base removed from V and 6 bases from J, the gap between germline ends came to 16 bases. The germline V gene has CDR1 DFQATT and CDR2 SNEGSKA (reference sequence). CDR3 DNA sequence: TGCAGTGCTAGAGTGCCGGGGGGCTCGACTAATTCACCCCTCCACTTT. This sequence encodes CSARVPGGSTNSPLHF.

This clonotype was seen repeatedly, ten times or more. The chain uses TRBV29-1 and TRBJ1-2, with D tentatively TRBD1 (6 bases). Trimming pared 6 bases from V and 4 bases from J, leaving 24 bases between. Germline loops: CDR1 SQVTM, CDR2 ANQGSEA. The CDR3 totals 16 residues. In nucleotides, the CDR3 is TGCAGCGTCCTTCGGGAAAGGGGGGTGCCTAGCTATGGCTACACCTTC. Amino acids: CSVLRERGVPSYGYTF. Looking up the rest from reference TRBV29-1 and TRBJ1-2 gives the full variable domain: SAVISQKPSRDICQRGTSLTIQCQVDSQVTMMFWYRQQPGQSLTLIATANQGSEATYESGFVIDKFPISRPNLTFSTLTVSNMSPEDSSIYLCSVLRERGVPSYGYTFGSGTRLTVV.

Points on this clonotype: An end of the junction does not agree with germline; a read error may underlie this. The genes are TRBV10-3 and TRBJ2-7, with TRBD2 matching 8 bases. The CDR3 sequence is 16 residues long. Germline lookup yields CDR1 ENHRY and CDR2 SYGVKD. The CDR3 loop reads CTIRRGHGGETYEQYF. In nucleotides, the CDR3 is TGTACCATCAGGAGAGGACACGGGGGGGAAACCTACGAGCAGTACTTC.

This clonotype was seen many times. The CDR3 sequence: CASSLEGVSRYTEAFF. The CDR3 DNA reads TGCGCCAGCAGCTTGGAGGGGGTGAGTAGGTACACTGAAGCTTTCTTT. The chain employs TRBV5-1 and TRBJ1-1; D may be TRBD1 (6 bases). The CDR3 is made up of 16 amino acids. The V gene lost 0 bases and the J gene lost 3 bases, with 15 bases spanning the gap. Germline loops: CDR1 SGHRS, CDR2 YFSETQ.

This clonotype was seen many times. The rearrangement links TRBV30 to TRBJ1-3, with D uncertain. The CDR3 loop spans 12 amino acids. Germline assignment: CDR1 GTSNPN and CDR2 SVGIG (reference sequence). V was pared by 0 bases and J by 3 bases, with 3 bases between. CDR3 sequence reads: CAWSVVGNTIYF. The CDR3, as DNA: TGTGCCTGGAGTGTAGTTGGAAACACCATATATTTT.

This clonotype was seen repeatedly, ten times or more. CDR3 coding DNA: TGTGCCAGCAGAGGACTAGCGGGGGGCGCTACAACCTACGAGCAGTACTTC. This encodes CASRGLAGGATTYEQYF. The rearrangement links TRBV7-8 to TRBJ2-7; 14 bases fit TRBD2. With V trimmed by 6 bases and J by 2 bases, 9 bases remained unmatched. The CDR3 sequence is 17 residues long. Germline-derived CDR1 and CDR2 are SGHVS and FQNEAQ.

This clonotype came up many times. The CDR3 sequence is CSARGRIDEQFF. CDR3 coding DNA: TGCAGTGCTAGAGGGCGGATCGATGAGCAGTTCTTC. The chain employs TRBV20-1 and TRBJ2-1; D is unclear. CDR1 and CDR2 (germline): DFQATT, SNEGSKA (reference sequence). Trimming removed 1 base at V and 8 bases at J, with 9 bases between. The CDR3 extends over 12 amino acids.

This clonotype was seen many times. This sequence joins TRBV5-6 and TRBJ1-6; D ambiguous. The CDR3 totals 14 residues. From germline, CDR1 is SGHDT and CDR2 YYEEEE. V gave up 0 bases and J gave up 3 bases, with 4 bases separating them. CDR3 loop: CASSLGGYNSPLHF. The CDR3 DNA reads TGTGCCAGCAGCTTGGGGGGCTATAATTCACCCCTCCACTTT.

At least ten counts were recorded for this clonotype. This sequence joins TRBV5-1 and TRBJ1-1; 8 bases are shared with TRBD1. V lost 7 bases, J lost 11 bases, and 16 bases stayed unmatched. CDR1 and CDR2 (germline): SGHRS, YFSETQ. This CDR3 contains 14 residues. CDR3 bases: TGCGCCAGCGGGGAGGGGACAGGCGTCCCCAAGGCTTTCTTT. Translated: CASGEGTGVPKAFF.

This clonotype was recorded at least ten times. The chain carries TRBV5-5 and TRBJ1-4; possibly TRBD1 for D (5 bases). Trimming took 4 bases from V and 5 from J, leaving 18 bases between them. Germline V CDR1 and CDR2: SGHKS, YYEKEE (reference sequence). The CDR3 runs to 16 residues. This chain's CDR3 is CASSGGVGSYNEKLFF. The CDR3 nucleotides read TGTGCCAGCAGCGGGGGGGTTGGCAGCTACAATGAAAAACTGTTTTTT.

This clonotype was counted many times. The V call is TRBV5-1, the J call TRBJ1-1, with D unclear. Between the trimmed V and J ends, which lost 5 bases and 1 base, there was a span of 6 bases. Germline assignment: CDR1 SGHRS and CDR2 YFSETQ. The CDR3 length is 12 residues. The CDR3 region has the DNA TGCGCCAGCAGGAGAGGGAACACTGAAGCTTTCTTT. It codes for CASRRGNTEAFF.

The table lists this clonotype with many counts. This chain connects TRBV20-1 to TRBJ1-2, with TRBD1 as a possible D gene (5 bases). V was clipped by 5 bases and J by 2 bases, with 15 bases between them. This CDR3 comprises 14 residues. Germline assignment: CDR1 DFQATT and CDR2 SNEGSKA (reference sequence). CDR3 DNA: TGCAGTGCTGGTTCTTTGACAGAGAACTATGGCTACACCTTC. It translates to CSAGSLTENYGYTF.

This clonotype was counted ten times or more. The chain combines TRBV3-1 with TRBJ2-7, with a weak D call TRBD1 (6 bases). Germline loops: CDR1 LGHDT, CDR2 YNNKEL (reference sequence). Trimming took 2 bases from V and 4 from J, leaving 6 bases between them. This CDR3 region has 12 residues. CDR3 nucleotides: TGTGCCAGCAGCCAAAGGGGGTACGAGCAGTACTTC. Amino acids: CASSQRGYEQYF.

This clonotype was recorded many times. The chain uses TRBV11-2 and TRBJ1-6, with TRBD1 as a possible D gene (6 bases). Per the germline V gene, CDR1 is SGHAT and CDR2 is FQNNGV. V was pared by 4 bases and J by 7 bases, with 17 bases between. The CDR3 runs to 16 residues. The DNA for the CDR3 is TGTGCCAGCAGCTCCGTAAGGGGGGAGCCGAATTCACCCCTCCACTTT. The encoded protein is CASSSVRGEPNSPLHF.